This TCR beta chain was found in a study of technical replicates of blood from a handful of donors. Assay used: immunoSEQ multiplex PCR; TCRdb lists only in-frame clones, some missing. The table shows 83,000 or so clones, with roughly 92% occurring only once. The V and J ends lost 3 bases and 4 bases respectively, with 7 bases between them. The CDR3 has 12 amino acids. CDR1 is WNHNN and CDR2 is SYGVQD in the germline V gene (reference sequence). The V gene is TRBV10-1, the J gene TRBJ2-7; D gene ambiguous. The TCR comes from a human donor in good health. The sample consisted of T cells isolated from PBMCs. CDR3 in DNA: TGCGCCAGCAGTGACTATGATTACGAGCAGTACTTC. It is translated as CASSDYDYEQYF.